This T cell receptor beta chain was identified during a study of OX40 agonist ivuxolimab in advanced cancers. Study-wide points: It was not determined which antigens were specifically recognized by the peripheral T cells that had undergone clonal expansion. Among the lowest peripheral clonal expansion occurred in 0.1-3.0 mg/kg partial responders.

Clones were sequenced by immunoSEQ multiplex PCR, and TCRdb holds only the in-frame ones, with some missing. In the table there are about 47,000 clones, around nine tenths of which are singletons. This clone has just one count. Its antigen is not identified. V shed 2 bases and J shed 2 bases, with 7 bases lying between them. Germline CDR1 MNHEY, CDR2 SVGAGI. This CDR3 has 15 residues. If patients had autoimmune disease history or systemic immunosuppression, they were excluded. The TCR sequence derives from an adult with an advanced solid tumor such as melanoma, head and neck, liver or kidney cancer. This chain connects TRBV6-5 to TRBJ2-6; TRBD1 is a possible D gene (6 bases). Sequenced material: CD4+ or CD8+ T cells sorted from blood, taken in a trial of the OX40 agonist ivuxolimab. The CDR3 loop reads CASSYEGAGANVLTF. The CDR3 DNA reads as TGTGCCAGCAGTTACGAGGGGGCTGGGGCCAACGTCCTGACTTTC.